The 16 T cell receptor beta chains given below trace back to one sample, sequenced in a study of blood T cell repertoires in COVID-19 (dated by TCRdb to about 2020). Libraries were built with the immunoSEQ multiplex PCR assay. TCRdb took over this immuneACCESS table, retaining in-frame rearrangements with V and J assigned. Such tables are incomplete; in checked studies, under half of the missing clones stem from an unresolved V gene, and the remainder is unexplained. The sample includes tens of thousands of clones, with around 85% observed a single time. Jointly, the top ten make up about a sixth of the sample. Sequencing used peripheral blood. All receptors derive from a human donor in a cohort sampled during active COVID-19.

The rearrangement links TRBV4-1 to TRBJ1-4; 7 nucleotides align to TRBD1. The CDR3 is 18 residues long. Germline loops: CDR1 MGHRA, CDR2 YSYEKL. After removal of 3 bases from V and 7 bases from J, the junction contained 17 bases not matched to a gene. Here the CDR3 reads CASSHKQRATGAGEKLFF. The CDR3 DNA reads as TGCGCCAGCAGCCACAAGCAGCGGGCTACAGGGGCAGGTGAAAAACTGTTTTTT.

The chain joins TRBV5-6 to TRBJ2-2, with D possibly TRBD1 on 6 matching bases. Germline V gene data show CDR1 as SGHDT and CDR2 as YYEEEE. V dropped 4 bases and J dropped 3 bases, with 13 bases sitting between them. The CDR3 sequence is 15 residues long. The CDR3 coding sequence is TGTGCCAGCAGCCCAGCAGGGGTGTACACCGGGGAGCTGTTTTTT. This encodes CASSPAGVYTGELFF.

This chain connects TRBV19 to TRBJ2-2, with TRBD1 as a possible D gene (6 bases). With 7 bases removed from V and 1 base from J, the gap between germline ends came to 16 bases. CDR1 LNHDA and CDR2 SQIVND come from the germline V gene (reference sequence). The CDR3 sequence is 16 residues long. CDR3 amino acids: CASIMTGPENTGELFF. The CDR3 coding sequence is TGTGCCAGTATTATGACAGGTCCGGAGAACACCGGGGAGCTGTTTTTT. The full variable domain, with the rest looked up from reference TRBV19 and TRBJ2-2, is DGGITQSPKYLFRKEGQNVTLSCEQNLNHDAMYWYRQDPGQGLRLIYYSQIVNDFQKGDIAEGYSVSREKKESFPLTVTSAQKNPTAFYLCASIMTGPENTGELFFGEGSRLTVL.

This clone was seen a single time. This chain connects TRBV5-1 to TRBJ2-3; TRBD2 matches 7 bases. Losses at the gene ends were 1 base for V and 0 bases for J; bases not matched to a gene: 14. The CDR3 length is 19 residues. Per the germline V gene, CDR1 is SGHRS and CDR2 is YFSETQ. The CDR3 region has the DNA TGCGCCAGCAGCTTGTGGGCCAGCGGGGTTACCAGTAGCACAGATACGCAGTATTTT. Translating it yields CASSLWASGVTSSTDTQYF.

The chain combines TRBV30 with TRBJ1-5; 8 bases map to TRBD1. Germline values: CDR1 GTSNPN, CDR2 SVGIG (reference sequence). The CDR3 has 13 amino acids. The trim removed 3 bases at V and 6 bases at J, leaving 4 bases unmatched. The CDR3 nucleotides are TGTGCCTGGAGCCGGACAGGGCTTCAGCCCCAGCATTTT. This gives the protein CAWSRTGLQPQHF.

This chain links TRBV6-2 or TRBV6-3 with TRBJ2-7, with TRBD1 matching 10 bases. The CDR3 length is 15 residues. Germline trimming cut 4 bases from V and 4 bases from J; bases unmatched to any gene: 7. Germline V CDR1 and CDR2: MNHEY, SVGEGT. Here the CDR3 reads CASSSPGTGEYEQYF. The DNA for the CDR3 is TGTGCCAGCAGTTCTCCCGGGACAGGGGAGTACGAGCAGTACTTC.

The V call is TRBV5-6, the J call TRBJ1-2, with a tentative D call TRBD1 (6 bases). Trimming stripped 0 bases from V and 1 base from J, with 13 bases between. The CDR3 spans 16 residues. Germline V gene lookup returns CDR1 SGHDT and CDR2 YYEEEE. CDR3 in amino acids: CASSLGQDRLNYGYTF. The CDR3 region has the DNA TGTGCCAGCAGCTTGGGCCAGGACAGACTTAACTATGGCTACACCTTC.

The chain uses TRBV4-3 and TRBJ1-5; 8 bases match TRBD1. Germline V gene sequence: CDR1 LGHNA, CDR2 YSLEER. Trimming removed 4 bases from V and 0 bases from J; junction bases left unmatched: 8. CDR3 length: 17 amino acids. CDR3 nucleotide sequence: TGCGCCAGCAGCCTGGACCTACAGGGGGATAGCAATCAGCCCCAGCATTTT. It translates to CASSLDLQGDSNQPQHF.

The rearrangement links TRBV5-1 to TRBJ2-2; possibly TRBD1 for D (7 bases). CDR1 is SGHRS and CDR2 is YFSETQ in the germline V gene. The length of the CDR3 is 18 residues. The V and J ends lost 0 bases and 5 bases respectively, with 20 bases between them. The CDR3 region has the DNA TGCGCCAGCAGCTTGGACGGCCAGGGGGGAAGAGGGACCGGGGAGCTGTTTTTT. This translates into CASSLDGQGGRGTGELFF. The full variable domain, in which reference TRBV5-1 and TRBJ2-2 provide the parts outside the CDR3, is KAGVTQTPRYLIKTRGQQVTLSCSPISGHRSVSWYQQTPGQGLQFLFEYFSETQRNKGNFPGRFSGRQFSNSRSEMNVSTLELGDSALYLCASSLDGQGGRGTGELFFGEGSRLTVL.

V usage is TRBV5-1 and J usage is TRBJ2-5; a possible D gene is TRBD1 (5 bases). V lost 0 bases and J lost 5, with 11 bases in between. The CDR3 is 14 residues long. Germline-derived CDR1 and CDR2 are SGHRS and YFSETQ. CDR3 coding DNA: TGCGCCAGCAGCTTGGACAGGCAGTCGGAGACCCAGTACTTC. Its translation is CASSLDRQSETQYF.

The chain has TRBV5-6 and TRBJ1-2; 7 bases match TRBD1. The CDR3 runs to 13 residues. CDR1 SGHDT and CDR2 YYEEEE come from the germline V gene. The J segment lost 5 bases and the V segment lost 3 bases, leaving 4 bases of the junction unmatched. The CDR3 protein is CASSSGQFYGYTF. CDR3 nucleotide sequence: TGTGCCAGCAGCTCGGGACAGTTTTATGGCTACACCTTC.

V is TRBV6-8 and J is TRBJ2-3; TRBD2 aligns across 8 bases. Per germline, CDR1 MNHGY and CDR2 SAAAGT. V gave up 1 base and J gave up 1 base; unmatched junction bases: 4. The CDR3 length is 16 residues. The CDR3 DNA sequence: TGTGCCAGCAGTTACTGGGGTAGCGGGGGCACAGATACGCAGTATTTT. Residues: CASSYWGSGGTDTQYF.

The chain couples TRBV3-1 (or the pseudogene TRBV3-2) to TRBJ2-3, with 9 bases identical to TRBD2. The CDR3 extends over 16 amino acids. The junction had 5 bases not matched to a gene; V was cut back by 4 bases and J by 0 bases. Germline V gene sequence: CDR1 LGHDT, CDR2 YNNKEL (reference sequence). CDR3 DNA sequence: TGTGCCAGCAGCCCCCAACTAGCGGGTAGCACAGATACGCAGTATTTT. Residues: CASSPQLAGSTDTQYF.

The chain employs TRBV12-3 or TRBV12-4 and TRBJ2-5; D is uncertain. Between the trimmed V and J ends, which lost 5 bases and 5 bases, there was a span of 9 bases. The CDR3 has 12 amino acids. The CDR3 nucleotides are TGTGCCAGCAGTAGAGAGGTGGAGACCCAGTACTTC. Amino acid sequence: CASSREVETQYF.

The rearrangement links TRBV7-9 to TRBJ2-7; tentatively, D is TRBD1 (6 bases). This CDR3 has 15 residues. The ends were cut back, 4 bases at V and 2 bases at J, with 15 bases in the middle. Germline CDR1 SEHNR, CDR2 FQNEAQ (reference sequence). This CDR3 is CASSSAQRGTYEQYF. Written as DNA, the CDR3 is TGTGCCAGCAGCTCCGCACAGAGGGGGACCTACGAGCAGTACTTC.

The chain employs TRBV7-7 and TRBJ1-4, with D unclear. V lost 8 bases and J lost 3, with 10 bases in between. Per the germline V gene, CDR1 is SSHAT and CDR2 is FNYEAQ (reference sequence). CDR3 length: 13 residues. CDR3 residues: CASATHPNEKLFF. The CDR3 DNA sequence: TGTGCCAGCGCAACACACCCTAATGAAAAACTGTTTTTT.